This is a list of T cell receptor beta chains from one sample in a study of T cell responses to AZD1222 COVID-19 vaccine. Only in-frame clones appear in the TCRdb table, and some are missing; sequencing was by immunoSEQ multiplex PCR. Among 200,000 or so clones, around nine tenths were seen once, and the ten largest hold approximately 8%. The material was peripheral blood, obtained on day 0 of AZD1222 vaccination. All receptors come from an adult in good health. Each CDR3 is given with its conserved first and last residue. The D gene is left open where the match is weak. Some rows have no size entry. The others give once, few or many, or a class for an expanded clone.

D gene: TRBD1
clone size: -
V gene: TRBV6-2/TRBV6-3
J gene: TRBJ1-1
CDR3 length: 13
CDR3 DNA: TGTGCCAGCAGTACAGGGGTGAACACTGAAGCTTTCTTT
CDR3 protein: CASSTGVNTEAFF

D gene: -
clone size: -
V gene: TRBV29-1
J gene: TRBJ2-3
CDR3 length: 12
CDR3 DNA: TGCAGCGTTGGGGACCCTTCAGATACGCAGTATTTT
CDR3 protein: CSVGDPSDTQYF

D gene: -
clone size: -
V gene: TRBV4-1
J gene: TRBJ2-7
CDR3 length: 13
CDR3 DNA: TGCGCCAGCAGCCAAGACAGGGCCTACGAGCAGTACTTC
CDR3 protein: CASSQDRAYEQYF

D gene: -
clone size: -
V gene: TRBV6-1
J gene: TRBJ1-6
CDR3 length: 17
CDR3 DNA: TGTGCCAGCAGTGAAGCGGGCGGGCGCGGCCCTAATTCACCCCTCCACTTT
CDR3 protein: CASSEAGGRGPNSPLHF

D gene: -
clone size: -
V gene: TRBV24-1
J gene: TRBJ1-2
CDR3 length: 12
CDR3 DNA: TGTGCCACCAGTTCCCCGACTCTTGGCTACACCTTC
CDR3 protein: CATSSPTLGYTF

D gene: TRBD1
clone size: -
V gene: TRBV7-2
J gene: TRBJ1-1
CDR3 length: 15
CDR3 DNA: TGTGCCAGCAGCCCGGGGGGGACAGGTCACGCTGAAGCTTTCTTT
CDR3 protein: CASSPGGTGHAEAFF

D gene: -
clone size: -
V gene: TRBV28
J gene: TRBJ2-3
CDR3 length: 16
CDR3 DNA: TGTGCCAGCAGTTTCGCCGACAGGCCTAGCACAGATACGCAGTATTTT
CDR3 protein: CASSFADRPSTDTQYF

D gene: -
clone size: -
V gene: TRBV5-6
J gene: TRBJ2-1
CDR3 length: 15
CDR3 DNA: TGTGCCGGCTGGGGGGCCCGCGGACGGCAGAATGAGCAGTTCTTC
CDR3 protein: CAGWGARGRQNEQFF

D gene: -
clone size: few
V gene: TRBV6-1
J gene: TRBJ1-6
CDR3 length: 15
CDR3 DNA: TGTGCCAGCAGTGAACGGGGTTCCTATAATTCACCCCTCCACTTT
CDR3 protein: CASSERGSYNSPLHF

D gene: TRBD2
clone size: -
V gene: TRBV6-1
J gene: TRBJ2-2
CDR3 length: 19
CDR3 DNA: TGTGCCAGCAGTGCTCCGGGACTAGCGGGGAAAACGGGAGCCGGGGAGCTGTTTTTT
CDR3 protein: CASSAPGLAGKTGAGELFF

D gene: -
clone size: -
V gene: TRBV3-1/TRBV3-2
J gene: TRBJ2-1
CDR3 length: 15
CDR3 DNA: TGTGCCAGCAGCCAAGTAGCGCCCCCGCGGGATGAGCGGTTCTTC
CDR3 protein: CASSQVAPPRDERFF

D gene: -
clone size: -
V gene: TRBV10-3
J gene: TRBJ1-1
CDR3 length: 14
CDR3 DNA: TGTGCCATCAGTGGTTTAGGTATGAACACTGAAGCTTTCTTT
CDR3 protein: CAISGLGMNTEAFF

D gene: TRBD1
clone size: -
V gene: TRBV3-1/TRBV3-2
J gene: TRBJ1-1
CDR3 length: 14
CDR3 DNA: TGTGCCAGCAGCCAAGGACAGGGGTACTCTGAAGCTTTCTTT
CDR3 protein: CASSQGQGYSEAFF

D gene: -
clone size: -
V gene: TRBV7-2
J gene: TRBJ1-2
CDR3 length: 16
CDR3 DNA: TGTGCCAGCAGCTTAGAGGCAGGAAAGTCGAACTATGGCTACACCTTC
CDR3 protein: CASSLEAGKSNYGYTF

D gene: -
clone size: -
V gene: TRBV29-1
J gene: TRBJ2-1
CDR3 length: 14
CDR3 DNA: TGCAGCGTTGAATGGCAGGGGTACTACAATGAGCAGTTCTTC
CDR3 protein: CSVEWQGYYNEQFF

D gene: TRBD1
clone size: -
V gene: TRBV27
J gene: TRBJ1-2
CDR3 length: 16
CDR3 DNA: TGTGCCAGCACAGGCCGAAGACGACAGGGTTACTATGGCTACACCTTC
CDR3 protein: CASTGRRRQGYYGYTF

D gene: -
clone size: -
V gene: TRBV5-1
J gene: TRBJ1-6
CDR3 length: 15
CDR3 DNA: TGCGCCAGCAGCTTGGACAGGATAGGGAATTCACCCCTCCACTTT
CDR3 protein: CASSLDRIGNSPLHF

D gene: -
clone size: -
V gene: TRBV12-2
J gene: TRBJ2-1
CDR3 length: 16
CDR3 DNA: TGTGCAAGTCGCTTAGCGCATCTAAGCTCCTACAATGAGCAGTTCTTC
CDR3 protein: CASRLAHLSSYNEQFF

D gene: -
clone size: -
V gene: TRBV2
J gene: TRBJ2-1
CDR3 length: 14
CDR3 DNA: TGTGCCAGCAGTCGGGGACCACCTAACAATGAGCAGTTCTTC
CDR3 protein: CASSRGPPNNEQFF

D gene: -
clone size: -
V gene: TRBV4-3
J gene: TRBJ1-2
CDR3 length: 14
CDR3 DNA: TGCGCCAGCAGCCAGTCCCCTTCCCTCGGGGGCTACACCTTC
CDR3 protein: CASSQSPSLGGYTF

D gene: -
clone size: -
V gene: TRBV7-9
J gene: TRBJ1-2
CDR3 length: 14
CDR3 DNA: TGTGCCAGCAGCTTGTCCGCAAGCTGGTATGGCTACACCTTC
CDR3 protein: CASSLSASWYGYTF

D gene: TRBD1
clone size: -
V gene: TRBV3-1/TRBV3-2
J gene: TRBJ1-2
CDR3 length: 19
CDR3 DNA: TGTGCCAGCAGCCAAGTCGGTCATCCGACAGGGGGGCCTTACTATGGCTACACCTTC
CDR3 protein: CASSQVGHPTGGPYYGYTF

D gene: TRBD1
clone size: -
V gene: TRBV27
J gene: TRBJ1-2
CDR3 length: 17
CDR3 DNA: TGTGCCAGCAGTCCCAGGACAGGGTCGGCTTCTAACTATGGCTACACCTTC
CDR3 protein: CASSPRTGSASNYGYTF

D gene: TRBD2
clone size: -
V gene: TRBV27
J gene: TRBJ2-3
CDR3 length: 20
CDR3 DNA: TGTGCCAGCAAAGTAGTGGGCGGGGGGCTCCGGCTGGGGAGAAGGGATACGCAGTATTTT
CDR3 protein: CASKVVGGGLRLGRRDTQYF

D gene: -
clone size: -
V gene: TRBV5-5
J gene: TRBJ1-4
CDR3 length: 17
CDR3 DNA: TGTGCCAGCAGCTTGGCAGCCGGGCAGGGTTTCCGTGAAAAACTGTTTTTT
CDR3 protein: CASSLAAGQGFREKLFF

D gene: -
clone size: -
V gene: TRBV6-5
J gene: TRBJ1-2
CDR3 length: 13
CDR3 DNA: TGTGCCAGCAGGGGACAAGGGGGATATGGCTACACCTTC
CDR3 protein: CASRGQGGYGYTF

D gene: -
clone size: -
V gene: TRBV9
J gene: TRBJ2-7
CDR3 length: 13
CDR3 DNA: TGTGCCAGCAGCGTTGAGGGTTCGGGCCCGCAGTACTTC
CDR3 protein: CASSVEGSGPQYF

D gene: -
clone size: -
V gene: TRBV5-1
J gene: TRBJ2-3
CDR3 length: 15
CDR3 DNA: TGCGCCAGCACCTCCCGGGACCCCGAGGCAGATACGCAGTATTTT
CDR3 protein: CASTSRDPEADTQYF

D gene: -
clone size: -
V gene: TRBV28
J gene: TRBJ2-7
CDR3 length: 16
CDR3 DNA: TGTGCCAGCAGTTTCGGGGTGGACACCAACTCCTACGAGCAGTACTTC
CDR3 protein: CASSFGVDTNSYEQYF

D gene: TRBD1
clone size: -
V gene: TRBV9
J gene: TRBJ2-5
CDR3 length: 14
CDR3 DNA: TGTGCCAGCAGCCCGCGACAGGGGCAAGAGACCCAGTACTTC
CDR3 protein: CASSPRQGQETQYF

D gene: TRBD1
clone size: few
V gene: TRBV18
J gene: TRBJ2-6
CDR3 length: 18
CDR3 DNA: TGTGCCAGCTCACCAACGATGACAGGGGGTTCTGGGGCCAACGTCCTGACTTTC
CDR3 protein: CASSPTMTGGSGANVLTF

D gene: -
clone size: -
V gene: TRBV2
J gene: TRBJ2-2
CDR3 length: 15
CDR3 DNA: TGTGCCAGCAGGGCCGGGACCGCGGGGACCGGGGAGCTGTTTTTT
CDR3 protein: CASRAGTAGTGELFF

D gene: TRBD1
clone size: -
V gene: TRBV25-1
J gene: TRBJ1-1
CDR3 length: 14
CDR3 DNA: TGTGCCAGCAGTGAAACAGGGGTAAAAACTGAAGCTTTCTTT
CDR3 protein: CASSETGVKTEAFF